This passage covers 19 T cell receptor beta chains from one sample sequenced in a study of vaccination and CD4 T cells after COVID-19. Cultured CD4+ T cell DNA underwent sequencing with the Oncomine TCR Beta short-read assay. Each CDR3 protein gets one entry after TCRdb re-called the PCR reads with MiXCR. The sample lists 15,000 to 20,000 distinct CDR3 sequences; 57% were seen once. Their target antigens are unknown. Treatment in this sample: roughly 11-day PBMC culture with coronavirus spike peptide pools or control peptides (ViraFEST assay). Material: CD4+ T cells from blood, cultured in vitro. All receptors derive from a human donor who had recovered from COVID-19.

The V gene is TRBV11-3, the J gene TRBJ1-2; TRBD1 matches 10 bases. This CDR3 contains 16 residues. With V trimmed by 5 bases and J by 4 bases, 10 bases remained unmatched. Germline CDR1 reads SGHNT; CDR2 reads YENEEA. The CDR3 sequence: CASSLQGQGYSYGYTF. For the CDR3, the DNA is TGTGCCAGCAGCCTACAGGGACAGGGGTATAGCTATGGCTACACCTTC.

This clonotype was counted only a few times. The chain links TRBV6-5 to TRBJ1-2; unclear D gene. V was clipped by 2 bases and J by 4 bases, with 14 bases between them. Germline V gives CDR1 MNHEY, CDR2 SVGAGI. The CDR3 extends over 15 amino acids. CDR3 DNA: TGTGCCAGCAGTTACCAAACCAACGGGATCTATGGCTACACCTTC. Its protein product is CASSYQTNGIYGYTF.

The rearrangement links TRBV7-8 to TRBJ2-2, with 9 bases fitting TRBD2. Germline values: CDR1 SGHVS, CDR2 FQNEAQ. V lost 5 bases and J lost 5; bases outside the gene matches: 9. The CDR3 runs to 16 residues. The CDR3 DNA reads TGTGCCAGCAGCGCTCCGGGACTAGCAGTTACCGGGGAGCTGTTTTTT. This gives the protein CASSAPGLAVTGELFF.

The gene calls are TRBV7-2 and TRBJ2-5, with D perhaps matching TRBD1 or TRBD2 (5 bases each). Trimming shortened V by 4 bases and J by 5 bases, and 11 bases separated the two germline ends. In germline, CDR1 is SGHTA, CDR2 FQGNSA. The CDR3 sequence is 13 residues long. In DNA form, the CDR3 reads TGTGCCAGCAGCTGGGGGTTAGCGGAGACCCAGTACTTC. Its translation: CASSWGLAETQYF.

Here the CDR3 DNA reads TGCAGCGGGCTGGACAGGGGGAACACTGAAGCTTTCTTT. Protein sequence: CSGLDRGNTEAFF. The chain joins TRBV29-1 to TRBJ1-1; 9 bases fit TRBD1. With V trimmed by 7 bases and J by 1 base, 4 bases remained unmatched. Germline-derived CDR1 and CDR2 are SQVTM and ANQGSEA. CDR3 size: 13 residues.

V usage is TRBV24-1 and J usage is TRBJ1-2; no clear D. Trimming took 4 bases from V and 1 from J, leaving 9 bases between them. CDR3 size: 14 residues. The V gene's germline CDR1 is KGHDR and CDR2 SFDVKD. The CDR3 DNA sequence: TGTGCCACCAGTGACCCGGGAAATAACTATGGCTACACCTTC. Amino acids: CATSDPGNNYGYTF.

The chain recombines TRBV19 with TRBJ1-1, with 7 nucleotides matching TRBD1. Germline V CDR1 and CDR2: LNHDA, SQIVND (reference sequence). V shed 5 bases and J 6 bases; nucleotides not matched to a gene: 12. The length of the CDR3 is 15 residues. The CDR3 is CASSPMLTGVAEAFF. The CDR3 DNA reads TGTGCCAGTAGTCCGATGCTTACAGGGGTCGCTGAAGCTTTCTTT.

The chain carries TRBV5-5 and TRBJ1-2, with a possible D match to TRBD1 (6 bases). V was cut by 4 bases and J by 0 bases, with 22 bases left in between. The CDR3 is 18 amino acids. In germline, CDR1 is SGHKS, CDR2 YYEKEE (reference sequence). The CDR3 region has the DNA TGTGCCAGCAGCAACCCGAGTCCAGGGGATAGGGCTAACTATGGCTACACCTTC. Its translation: CASSNPSPGDRANYGYTF.

V and J are TRBV20-1 and TRBJ1-1; TRBD1 aligns across 9 bases. With V trimmed by 2 bases and J by 6 bases, 10 bases remained unmatched. This CDR3 spans 15 amino acids. Germline CDR1 reads DFQATT; CDR2 reads SNEGSKA (reference sequence). The CDR3 loop reads CSARWDHRGRPEAFF. CDR3 coding DNA: TGCAGTGCTAGATGGGACCACAGGGGGCGACCTGAAGCTTTCTTT.

V is TRBV20-1 and J is TRBJ2-1, with 11 bases that match TRBD2. The V segment lost 1 base and the J segment 7 bases; nucleotides outside the gene matches: 9. CDR1 is DFQATT, CDR2 SNEGSKA, per germline (reference sequence). The CDR3 consists of 16 residues. CDR3 amino acids: CSARVPSGRSYNEQFF. The DNA for the CDR3 is TGCAGTGCTAGAGTACCTAGCGGGAGGTCTTATAATGAGCAGTTCTTC.

As regards this clonotype: Mismatch with germline at one junction end may stem from a read error. The rearrangement joins TRBV7-7 to TRBJ2-5; tentatively, D is TRBD2 (5 bases). The V gene's germline CDR1 is SSHAT and CDR2 FNYEAQ (reference sequence). The CDR3 extends over 15 amino acids. The CDR3 loop reads CASSWTLTGQETQYF. Written as DNA, the CDR3 is TGTGCTAGCAGCTGGACCTTGACGGGGCAAGAGACCCAGTACTTC. Supplemented by reference TRBV7-7 and TRBJ2-5, the full variable domain reads GAGVSQSPRYKVTKRGQDVTLRCDPISSHATLYWYQQALGQGPEFLTYFNYEAQPDKSGLPSDRFSAERPEGSISTLTIQRTEQRDSAMYRCASSWTLTGQETQYFGPGTRLLVL.

V gene TRBV12-3 or TRBV12-4 combines with J gene TRBJ1-2; D remains ambiguous. CDR3 length equals 14 residues. V lost 3 bases and J 0 bases, leaving 8 bases between the germline ends. In DNA, the CDR3 is TGTGCCAGCAGTTTCGGGCTAGCTAACTATGGCTACACCTTC. It yields the protein CASSFGLANYGYTF.

This chain uses TRBV7-2 with TRBJ2-1; D ambiguous. Germline CDR1 reads SGHTA; CDR2 reads FQGNSA. V was clipped by 5 bases and J by 7 bases, with 9 bases between them. The CDR3 has 12 amino acids. Here the CDR3 reads CASSGQYNEQFF. The DNA for the CDR3 is TGTGCCAGCAGCGGCCAATATAATGAGCAGTTCTTC. Filled out from reference TRBV7-2 and TRBJ2-1, the complete variable domain reads GAGVSQSPSNKVTEKGKDVELRCDPISGHTALYWYRQSLGQGLEFLIYFQGNSAPDKSGLPSDRFSAERTGGSVSTLTIQRTQQEDSAVYLCASSGQYNEQFFGPGTRLTVL.

This clonotype occurred a few times. This chain joins TRBV5-4 and TRBJ2-5, with D uncertain. The CDR3 length is 13 residues. Germline V gene data show CDR1 as SGHNT and CDR2 as YYREEE (reference sequence). V dropped 5 bases and J dropped 5 bases, with 13 bases sitting between them. As DNA, the CDR3 is TGTGCCAGCAGTCCCAAAGGGTGGGAGACCCAGTACTTC. This gives the protein CASSPKGWETQYF.

The V gene is TRBV5-1, the J gene TRBJ2-2; 8 nucleotides align to TRBD2. V was clipped by 7 bases and J by 4 bases; unmatched bases: 6. The germline CDR1 and CDR2 sequences are SGHRS and YFSETQ. The CDR3 sequence is 14 residues long. The CDR3 DNA follows: TGCGCCAGCCGGGGGGGGCTGGGCACCGGGGAGCTGTTTTTT. Its protein product is CASRGGLGTGELFF.

The chain joins TRBV18 to TRBJ2-5; D uncertain. Germline CDR1 and CDR2: KGHSH and LQKENI. The CDR3 consists of 15 residues. Deletions cut 3 bases from V and 1 base from J, with 12 bases between. Here the CDR3 reads CASSPSITAQETQYF. CDR3 bases: TGTGCCAGCTCACCGAGTATTACAGCCCAAGAGACCCAGTACTTC.

The gene calls are TRBV27 and TRBJ2-2; 13 bases agree with TRBD2. V gave up 0 bases and J gave up 6 bases; unmatched junction bases: 7. Germline assignment: CDR1 MNHEY and CDR2 SMNVEV (reference sequence). CDR3 length: 18 amino acids. The CDR3 reads CASSLSPTSGRGPGELFF. CDR3 nucleotides: TGTGCCAGCAGTTTATCGCCCACTAGCGGGAGGGGCCCCGGGGAGCTGTTTTTT.

This clonotype was seen a few times. The chain joins TRBV5-8 to TRBJ1-5; D is ambiguous. Germline V gives CDR1 SGHTS, CDR2 YDEGEE. This CDR3 spans 12 amino acids. V lost 1 base and J lost 9, with 8 bases in between. CDR3 sequence (DNA): TGTGCCAGCAGCTTGTTTGTTGGGCCCCAGCATTTT. Amino acids: CASSLFVGPQHF. The variable domain in full, with the rest retrieved from reference TRBV5-8 and TRBJ1-5, is EAGVTQSPTHLIKTRGQQATLRCSPISGHTSVYWYQQALGLGLQFLLWYDEGEERNRGNFPPRFSGRQFPNYSSELNVNALELEDSALYLCASSLFVGPQHFGDGTRLSIL.

V and J are TRBV11-3 and TRBJ2-3, with a tentative D call TRBD2 (5 bases). This CDR3 spans 16 amino acids. The V gene lost 5 bases and the J gene lost 2 bases, with 17 bases spanning the gap. Germline CDR1 reads SGHNT; CDR2 reads YENEEA. DNA of the CDR3: TGTGCCAGCAGCCCGCGAGGGTCGCCCCCCACAGATACGCAGTATTTT. It translates to CASSPRGSPPTDTQYF.